Below, 2 T cell receptor beta chains from the same sample are listed, as sequenced in a study of early T cells in non-severe SARS-CoV-2 infection. TCRdb re-called the 5' RACE reads through MiXCR, storing one row per CDR3 protein. The table records more than 65,000 distinct CDR3 sequences, 9.5% to 15% of them present only once. Sequencing used whole blood. The receptors stem from an adult who was a healthcare worker with PCR-confirmed SARS-CoV-2 infection or an uninfected control (not recorded which).

Many counts were recorded for this clonotype. This chain joins TRBV28 and TRBJ1-2; D not certain. CDR3 length: 12 residues. The V end lost 5 bases, the J end lost 4 bases, and 8 bases lay between the germline ends. The V gene's germline CDR1 is MDHEN and CDR2 SYDVKM. CDR3 in amino acids: CASSADRYGYTF. CDR3 sequence (DNA): TGTGCCAGCAGTGCAGATCGCTATGGCTACACCTTC.

There are many counts of this clonotype. The rearrangement uses TRBV12-3 or TRBV12-4 and TRBJ2-3; 8 bases agree with TRBD1. This CDR3 spans 13 amino acids. J was trimmed by 14 bases and V by 6 bases; bases with no gene match: 13. The CDR3 loop reads CASSQLRQGRWYF. The CDR3 coding sequence is TGTGCCAGCAGCCAACTTAGACAGGGGAGATGGTATTTT.